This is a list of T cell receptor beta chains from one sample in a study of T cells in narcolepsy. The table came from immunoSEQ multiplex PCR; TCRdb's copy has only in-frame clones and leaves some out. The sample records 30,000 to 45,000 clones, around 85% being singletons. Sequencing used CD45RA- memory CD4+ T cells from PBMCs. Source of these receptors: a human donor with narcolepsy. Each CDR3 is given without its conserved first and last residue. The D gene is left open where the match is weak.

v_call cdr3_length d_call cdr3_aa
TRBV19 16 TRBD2 ASSYGTSGGASYNEQF
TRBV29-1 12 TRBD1 SAPPGPSGGEQF
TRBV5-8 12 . ASRGGGSTDTQY
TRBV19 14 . ASSNPQGGTKETQY
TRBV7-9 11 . ASSSYRQNEQF
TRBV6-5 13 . ASRHGIRPPYEQY
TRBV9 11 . ASSVALKGEQF
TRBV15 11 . ATSREGYYEQY
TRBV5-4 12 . ASSLGGGNQPQH
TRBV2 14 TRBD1 ASSEDGTGRGTEAF
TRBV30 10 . AWSGLEQPQH
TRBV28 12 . ASSLGPLLGTQY
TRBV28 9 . ASSLVHEQF
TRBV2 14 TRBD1 ASSELPGTGDNEQF
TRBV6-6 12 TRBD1 ASRSDRGGNTIY
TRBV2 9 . ASSVAGELF
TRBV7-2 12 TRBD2 ASSSSGGSYEQY
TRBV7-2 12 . ASSLRDPAYEQY
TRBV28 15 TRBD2 ASQGVLAGNSSYEQY
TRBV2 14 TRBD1 ASSTDRALSNSPLH
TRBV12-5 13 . ASGLVPGSSYEQY
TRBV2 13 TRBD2 ASRGAGGSWNEQF
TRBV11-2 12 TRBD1 ASSPDRGGYGYT
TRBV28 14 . ASSSSAGTKGQPQH
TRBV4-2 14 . ASSQEYRDPWETQY
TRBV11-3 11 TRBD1 ASSLDRGYEQY
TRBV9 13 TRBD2 ASSVGWGGQETQY
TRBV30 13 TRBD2 AWSVPGLAGPGQL
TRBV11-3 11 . ASSSTRPNTIY
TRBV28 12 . ASSSRGLRQPQH
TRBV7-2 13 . ASSLGKVGSYEQY
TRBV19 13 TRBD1 ASTLLASRDSEAF
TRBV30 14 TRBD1 AWSDAVGTGNQPQH
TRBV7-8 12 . ASSLRDISYEQY
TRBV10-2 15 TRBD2 ASQGLAGWPGGYEQY
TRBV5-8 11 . ASIPTNSYEQY
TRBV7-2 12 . ASSFGTVGEKLF
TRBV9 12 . ASSVAGTTDTQY